The rows below give T cell receptor beta chains drawn from one sample of a study of response to subunit inactivated influenza vaccine. TCRdb used MiXCR to reprocess the RT-PCR reads, holding one entry per CDR3 protein. In the table there are fewer than 650,000 distinct CDR3 sequences, approximately 13% of which are singletons. Sequenced material: PBMCs from blood, taken 45 days after vaccination. These receptors were obtained from a man aged 45 to 65 who received an inactivated influenza vaccine. Both conserved end residues are part of each CDR3. The D gene is left open where the match is weak. Size is stated for part of the rows, as once, few or many counts, or as a class when the clone is expanded.

v_call: TRBV7-9
d_call: -
j_call: TRBJ2-1
cdr3_length: 17
clone_size: few
cdr3_aa: CASSRREGGSSYNEQFF
cdr3_nt: TGTGCCAGCAGCCGAAGGGAAGGCGGGTCCTCCTACAATGAGCAGTTCTTC

v_call: TRBV29-1
d_call: -
j_call: TRBJ2-7
cdr3_length: 15
clone_size: -
cdr3_aa: CSVSPWGSSTYEQYF
cdr3_nt: TGCAGCGTTTCACCTTGGGGGTCATCCACCTACGAGCAGTACTTC

v_call: TRBV20-1
d_call: -
j_call: TRBJ2-2
cdr3_length: 11
clone_size: few
cdr3_aa: CSAREFGELFF
cdr3_nt: TGCAGTGCTAGAGAATTCGGGGAGCTGTTTTTT

v_call: TRBV7-2
d_call: -
j_call: TRBJ1-6
cdr3_length: 14
clone_size: -
cdr3_aa: CASGKSSYNSPLHF
cdr3_nt: TGTGCCAGCGGAAAGAGCTCCTATAATTCACCCCTCCACTTT

v_call: TRBV2
d_call: TRBD2
j_call: TRBJ2-7
cdr3_length: 15
clone_size: -
cdr3_aa: CASREDIAGALEQYF
cdr3_nt: TGTGCCAGCAGAGAAGATATAGCGGGAGCCCTCGAGCAGTACTTC

v_call: TRBV5-1
d_call: -
j_call: TRBJ2-1
cdr3_length: 14
clone_size: many
cdr3_aa: CASQLLTSYNEQFF
cdr3_nt: TGCGCCAGCCAACTTCTGACCTCCTACAATGAGCAGTTCTTC

v_call: TRBV27
d_call: -
j_call: TRBJ2-7
cdr3_length: 14
clone_size: few
cdr3_aa: CASSFEQGGYEQYF
cdr3_nt: TGTGCCAGCAGTTTTGAGCAGGGTGGCTACGAGCAGTACTTC

v_call: TRBV29-1
d_call: -
j_call: TRBJ2-7
cdr3_length: 15
clone_size: few
cdr3_aa: CSVEVIGVLSYEQYF
cdr3_nt: TGCAGCGTTGAAGTTATAGGGGTCCTCTCCTACGAGCAGTACTTC

v_call: TRBV7-8
d_call: -
j_call: TRBJ1-1
cdr3_length: 14
clone_size: few
cdr3_aa: CASSFDPVGTEAFF
cdr3_nt: TGTGCCAGCAGCTTTGACCCCGTCGGGACTGAAGCTTTCTTT

v_call: TRBV7-2
d_call: TRBD2
j_call: TRBJ2-1
cdr3_length: 15
clone_size: -
cdr3_aa: CASSSLAGGNNEQFF
cdr3_nt: TGTGCCAGCAGCTCGCTAGCGGGAGGTAACAATGAGCAGTTCTTC

v_call: TRBV12-3/TRBV12-4
d_call: TRBD1
j_call: TRBJ2-1
cdr3_length: 16
clone_size: many
cdr3_aa: CASSTDRALTYNEQFF
cdr3_nt: TGTGCCAGCAGCACCGACAGGGCTCTTACCTACAATGAGCAGTTCTTC

v_call: TRBV4-3
d_call: -
j_call: TRBJ2-1
cdr3_length: 15
clone_size: few
cdr3_aa: CASSQLPRVANEQFF
cdr3_nt: TGCGCCAGCAGCCAACTACCGCGAGTCGCCAATGAGCAGTTCTTC

v_call: TRBV7-9
d_call: TRBD1
j_call: TRBJ2-2
cdr3_length: 16
clone_size: -
cdr3_aa: CASSYAGTGGVGELFF
cdr3_nt: TGTGCCAGCAGCTACGCCGGGACAGGGGGTGTCGGGGAGCTGTTTTTT

v_call: TRBV7-2
d_call: -
j_call: TRBJ2-3
cdr3_length: 13
clone_size: -
cdr3_aa: CASSLAKADTQYF
cdr3_nt: TGTGCCAGCAGCTTAGCGAAGGCAGATACGCAGTATTTT

v_call: TRBV4-3
d_call: -
j_call: TRBJ1-2
cdr3_length: 16
clone_size: -
cdr3_aa: CASSQDARRQLYGYTF
cdr3_nt: TGCGCCAGCAGCCAAGATGCCCGCAGGCAGCTTTATGGCTACACCTTC

v_call: TRBV10-3
d_call: -
j_call: TRBJ2-2
cdr3_length: 15
clone_size: many
cdr3_aa: CASRPGASNTGELFF
cdr3_nt: TGTGCCAGCAGGCCCGGGGCGTCGAACACCGGGGAGCTGTTTTTT

v_call: TRBV7-2
d_call: TRBD1
j_call: TRBJ1-4
cdr3_length: 14
clone_size: many
cdr3_aa: CASSWTGGNEKLFF
cdr3_nt: TGTGCCAGCAGCTGGACAGGGGGGAATGAAAAACTGTTTTTT